This T cell receptor beta chain came from a study of T cell responses to AZD1222 COVID-19 vaccine. Broader study findings: A mostly white British donor set with more females was recruited, and clonal diversity was possibly underestimated. After the peak T cell response, and only then, were repertoires sampled.

Clones were read by immunoSEQ multiplex PCR, and TCRdb kept only the in-frame ones, dropping some. The table lists fewer than 120,000 clones, 70% to 90% of them singletons. Comments on this clone: Its cognate antigen is unknown.

Deletions cut 2 bases from V and 8 bases from J, with 8 bases between. Germline CDR1 reads GTSNPN; CDR2 reads SVGIG (reference sequence). The CDR3 has 11 amino acids. The sample here was peripheral blood, taken 28 days after the second AZD1222 dose. The chain employs TRBV30 and TRBJ2-3; D gene uncertain. The sequence derives from an adult who received the AZD1222 COVID-19 vaccine. CDR3 coding DNA: TGTGCCTGGAGTACTGAGTCTACGCAGTATTTT. Its protein is CAWSTESTQYF.